This T cell receptor beta chain was observed in a study of blood T cells in healthy people across ages. Study outcomes and limitations: Researchers judged that diversity estimates from one million T cells fell short of true values.

Notes on this clonotype: The antigen is not known. The junction differs from germline at one of its ends, possibly a read error.

Next came a second PCR, run for about 7 to 12 cycles, which used a sample-barcoded 5' primer along with a J-beta primer mix. TCRdb itself ran the 5' RACE reads through MiXCR, one entry per CDR3 protein. The repertoire holds fewer than 2 million distinct CDR3 sequences, with 35% to 50% as singletons. The CDR3 has 13 amino acids. CDR1 and CDR2 from the germline V gene are DFQATT and SNEGSKA (reference sequence). Specimen: blood. The sequence was obtained from a human donor in good health. The chain links TRBV20-1 to TRBJ2-1; possibly TRBD2 for D (5 bases). CDR3 loop: CSALPAVDNEQVF. CDR3 DNA: TGCAGTGCGTTACCAGCGGTAGACAATGAGCAGGTCTTC.